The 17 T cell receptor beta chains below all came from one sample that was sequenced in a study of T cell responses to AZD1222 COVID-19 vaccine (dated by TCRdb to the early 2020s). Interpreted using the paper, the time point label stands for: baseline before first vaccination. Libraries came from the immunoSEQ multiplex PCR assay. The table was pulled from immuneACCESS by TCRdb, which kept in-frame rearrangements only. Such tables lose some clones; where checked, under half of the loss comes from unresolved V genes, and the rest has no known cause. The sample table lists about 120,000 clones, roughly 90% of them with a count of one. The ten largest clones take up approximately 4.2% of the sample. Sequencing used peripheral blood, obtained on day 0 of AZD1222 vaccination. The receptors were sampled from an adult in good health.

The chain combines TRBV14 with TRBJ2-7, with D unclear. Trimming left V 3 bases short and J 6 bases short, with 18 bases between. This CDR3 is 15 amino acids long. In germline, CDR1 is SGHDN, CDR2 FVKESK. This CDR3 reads CASSQSRVSTAEQYF. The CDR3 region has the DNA TGTGCCAGCAGCCAGTCCCGGGTTTCAACGGCCGAGCAGTACTTC.

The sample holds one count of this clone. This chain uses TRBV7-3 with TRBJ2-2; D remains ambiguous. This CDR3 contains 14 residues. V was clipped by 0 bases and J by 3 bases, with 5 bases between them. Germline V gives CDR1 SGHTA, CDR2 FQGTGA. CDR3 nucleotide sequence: TGTGCCAGCAGCTTAACACCGTACACCGGGGAGCTGTTTTTT. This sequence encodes CASSLTPYTGELFF. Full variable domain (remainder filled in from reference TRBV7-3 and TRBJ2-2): GAGVSQTPSNKVTEKGKYVELRCDPISGHTALYWYRQSLGQGPEFLIYFQGTGAADDSGLPNDRFFAVRPEGSVSTLKIQRTERGDSAVYLCASSLTPYTGELFFGEGSRLTVL.

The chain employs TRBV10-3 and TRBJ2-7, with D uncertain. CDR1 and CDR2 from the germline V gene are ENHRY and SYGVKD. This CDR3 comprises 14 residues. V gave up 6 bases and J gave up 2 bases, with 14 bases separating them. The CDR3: CAISGIGRTYEQYF. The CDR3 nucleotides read TGTGCCATCAGCGGTATTGGACGGACCTACGAGCAGTACTTC.

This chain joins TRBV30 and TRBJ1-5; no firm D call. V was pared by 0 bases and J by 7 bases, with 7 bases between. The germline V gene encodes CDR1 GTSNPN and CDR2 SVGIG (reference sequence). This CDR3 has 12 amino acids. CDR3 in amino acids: CAWSVVGQPQHF. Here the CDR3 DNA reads TGTGCCTGGAGTGTTGTAGGACAGCCCCAGCATTTT.

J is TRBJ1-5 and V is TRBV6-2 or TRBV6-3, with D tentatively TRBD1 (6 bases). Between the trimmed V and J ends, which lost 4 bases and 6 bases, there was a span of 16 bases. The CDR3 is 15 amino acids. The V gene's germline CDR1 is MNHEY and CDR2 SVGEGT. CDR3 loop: CASSSFGRGGQPQHF. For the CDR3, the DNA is TGTGCCAGCAGTTCATTCGGAAGAGGGGGTCAGCCCCAGCATTTT.

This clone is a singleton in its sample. This chain's CDR3 is CASSSGGSANTGELFF. The CDR3 DNA sequence: TGTGCCAGCAGCTCAGGAGGGAGCGCGAACACCGGGGAGCTGTTTTTT. The V and J genes are TRBV7-3 and TRBJ2-2; possibly TRBD2 for D (6 bases). The CDR3 is 16 amino acids. The ends were cut back, 4 bases at V and 0 bases at J, with 12 bases in the middle. Germline CDR1 is SGHTA and CDR2 is FQGTGA. Combining the CDR3 with reference TRBV7-3 and TRBJ2-2 gives the whole variable domain GAGVSQTPSNKVTEKGKYVELRCDPISGHTALYWYRQSLGQGPEFLIYFQGTGAADDSGLPNDRFFAVRPEGSVSTLKIQRTERGDSAVYLCASSSGGSANTGELFFGEGSRLTVL.

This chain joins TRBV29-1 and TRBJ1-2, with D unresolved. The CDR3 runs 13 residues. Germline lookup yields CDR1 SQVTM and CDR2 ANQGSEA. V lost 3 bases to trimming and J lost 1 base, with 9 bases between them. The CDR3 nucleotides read TGCAGCGTTGAGGTTTGGGTTAACTATGGCTACACCTTC. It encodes CSVEVWVNYGYTF.

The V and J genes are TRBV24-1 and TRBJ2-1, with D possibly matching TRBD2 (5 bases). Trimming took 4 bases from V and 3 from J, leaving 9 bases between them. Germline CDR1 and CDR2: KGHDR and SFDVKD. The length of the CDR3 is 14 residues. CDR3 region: CATSDRTSYNEQFF. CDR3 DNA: TGTGCCACCAGTGACCGAACTAGCTACAATGAGCAGTTCTTC.

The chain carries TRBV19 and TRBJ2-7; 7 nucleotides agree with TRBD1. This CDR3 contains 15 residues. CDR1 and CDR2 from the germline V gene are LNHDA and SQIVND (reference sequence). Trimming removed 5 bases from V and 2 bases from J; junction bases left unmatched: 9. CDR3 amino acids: CASSSRSRGTYEQYF. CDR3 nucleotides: TGTGCCAGTAGTTCCAGGTCCAGGGGGACCTACGAGCAGTACTTC.

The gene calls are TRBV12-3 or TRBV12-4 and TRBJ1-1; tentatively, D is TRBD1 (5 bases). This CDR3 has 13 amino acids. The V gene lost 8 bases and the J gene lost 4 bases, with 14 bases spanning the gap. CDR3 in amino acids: CASDTKRGTEAFF. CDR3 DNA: TGTGCCAGCGATACGAAAAGGGGCACTGAAGCTTTCTTT.

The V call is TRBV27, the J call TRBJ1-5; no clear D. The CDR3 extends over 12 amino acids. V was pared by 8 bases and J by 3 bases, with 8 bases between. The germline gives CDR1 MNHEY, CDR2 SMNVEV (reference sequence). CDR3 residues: CASWTFNQPQHF. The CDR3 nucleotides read TGTGCCAGCTGGACCTTCAATCAGCCCCAGCATTTT.

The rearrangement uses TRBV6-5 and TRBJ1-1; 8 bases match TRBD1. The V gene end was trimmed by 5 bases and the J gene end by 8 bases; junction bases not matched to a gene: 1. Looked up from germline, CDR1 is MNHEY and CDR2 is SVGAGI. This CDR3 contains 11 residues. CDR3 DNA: TGTGCCAGCAGTAGACAGGGGGAAGCTTTCTTT. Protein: CASSRQGEAFF.

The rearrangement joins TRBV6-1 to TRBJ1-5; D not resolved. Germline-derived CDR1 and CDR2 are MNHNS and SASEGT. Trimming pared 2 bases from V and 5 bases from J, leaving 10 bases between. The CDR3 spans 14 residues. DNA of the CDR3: TGTGCCAGCAGTGAAAGATGGGCCGATCAGCCCCAGCATTTT. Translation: CASSERWADQPQHF.

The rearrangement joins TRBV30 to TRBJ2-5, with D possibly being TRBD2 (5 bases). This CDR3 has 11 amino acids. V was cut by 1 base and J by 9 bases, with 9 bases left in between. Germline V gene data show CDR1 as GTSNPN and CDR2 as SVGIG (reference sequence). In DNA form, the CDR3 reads TGTGCCTGGAGTGACGGGGTGGCCCAGTACTTC. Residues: CAWSDGVAQYF. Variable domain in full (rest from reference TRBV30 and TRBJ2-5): SQTIHQWPATLVQPVGSPLSLECTVEGTSNPNLYWYRQAAGRGLQLLFYSVGIGQISSEVPQNLSASRPQDRQFILSSKKLLLSDSGFYLCAWSDGVAQYFGPGTRLLVL.

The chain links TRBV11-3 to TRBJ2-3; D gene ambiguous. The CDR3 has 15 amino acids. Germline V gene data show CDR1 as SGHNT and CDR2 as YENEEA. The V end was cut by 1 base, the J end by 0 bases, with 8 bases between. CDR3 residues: CASSLGTVSTDTQYF. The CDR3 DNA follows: TGTGCCAGCAGCTTAGGGACCGTGAGCACAGATACGCAGTATTTT.

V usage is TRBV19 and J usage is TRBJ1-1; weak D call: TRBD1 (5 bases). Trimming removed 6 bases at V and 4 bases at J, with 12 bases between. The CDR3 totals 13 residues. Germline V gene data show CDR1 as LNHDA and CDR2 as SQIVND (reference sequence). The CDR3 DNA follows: TGTGCCAGTAGGGCCTTCGGGGGCACTGAAGCTTTCTTT. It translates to CASRAFGGTEAFF.

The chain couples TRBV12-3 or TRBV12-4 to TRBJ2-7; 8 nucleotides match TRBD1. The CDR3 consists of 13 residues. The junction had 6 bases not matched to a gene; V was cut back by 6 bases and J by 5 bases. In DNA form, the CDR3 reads TGTGCCAGCAGCGGACAGGGAATGGACGAGCAGTACTTC. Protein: CASSGQGMDEQYF.